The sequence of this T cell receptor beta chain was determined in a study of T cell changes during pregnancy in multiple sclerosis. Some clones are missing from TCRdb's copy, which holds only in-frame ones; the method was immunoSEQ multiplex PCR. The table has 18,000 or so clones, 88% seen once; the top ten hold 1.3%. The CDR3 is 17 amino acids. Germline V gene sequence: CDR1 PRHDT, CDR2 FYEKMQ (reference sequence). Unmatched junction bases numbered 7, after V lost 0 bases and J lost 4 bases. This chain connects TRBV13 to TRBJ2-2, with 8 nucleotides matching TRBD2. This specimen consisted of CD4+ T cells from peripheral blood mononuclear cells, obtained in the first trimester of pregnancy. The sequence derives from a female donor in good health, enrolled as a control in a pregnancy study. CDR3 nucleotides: TGTGCCAGCAGCTTAGGCCTCGGTAGCGGGGCCACCGGGGAGCTGTTTTTT. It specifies CASSLGLGSGATGELFF.